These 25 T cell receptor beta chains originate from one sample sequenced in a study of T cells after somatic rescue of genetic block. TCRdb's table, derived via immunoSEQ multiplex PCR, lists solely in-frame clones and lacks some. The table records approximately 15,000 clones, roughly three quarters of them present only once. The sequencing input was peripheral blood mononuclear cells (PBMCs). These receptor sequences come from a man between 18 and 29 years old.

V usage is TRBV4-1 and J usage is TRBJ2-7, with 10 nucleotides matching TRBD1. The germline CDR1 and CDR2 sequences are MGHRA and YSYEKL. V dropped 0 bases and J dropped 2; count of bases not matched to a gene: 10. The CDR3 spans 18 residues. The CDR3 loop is CASSQEGPDRGYPYEQYF. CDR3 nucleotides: TGCGCCAGCAGCCAAGAAGGACCGGACAGGGGGTACCCCTACGAGCAGTACTTC.

The CDR3: CASSWGSFEKLFF. CDR3 nucleotides: TGTGCCAGCAGTTGGGGCAGTTTTGAAAAACTGTTTTTT. The rearrangement joins TRBV28 to TRBJ1-4, with D perhaps TRBD1 (5 bases). The CDR3 length is 13 residues. Trimming shortened V by 4 bases and J by 7 bases, and 10 bases separated the two germline ends. Germline CDR1 and CDR2: MDHEN and SYDVKM.

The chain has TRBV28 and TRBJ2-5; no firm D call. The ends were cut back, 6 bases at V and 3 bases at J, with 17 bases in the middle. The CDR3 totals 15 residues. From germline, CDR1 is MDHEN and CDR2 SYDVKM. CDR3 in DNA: TGTGCCAGCAGACCTCGGGCCCCAAGGAAAGAGACCCAGTACTTC. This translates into CASRPRAPRKETQYF. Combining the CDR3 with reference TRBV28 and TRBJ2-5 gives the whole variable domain DVKVTQSSRYLVKRTGEKVFLECVQDMDHENMFWYRQDPGLGLRLIYFSYDVKMKEKGDIPEGYSVSREKKERFSLILESASTNQTSMYLCASRPRAPRKETQYFGPGTRLLVL.

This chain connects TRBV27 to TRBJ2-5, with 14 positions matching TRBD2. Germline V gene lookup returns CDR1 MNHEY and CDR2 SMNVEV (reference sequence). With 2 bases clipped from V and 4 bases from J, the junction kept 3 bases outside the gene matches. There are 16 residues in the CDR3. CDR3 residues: CASSLGLAGGVETQYF. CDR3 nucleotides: TGTGCCAGCAGTTTAGGACTAGCGGGAGGTGTAGAGACCCAGTACTTC.

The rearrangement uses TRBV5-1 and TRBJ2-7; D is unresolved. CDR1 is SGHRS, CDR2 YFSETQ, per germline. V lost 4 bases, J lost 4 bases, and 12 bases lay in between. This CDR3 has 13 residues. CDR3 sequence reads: CASSLPGPYEQYF. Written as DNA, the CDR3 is TGCGCCAGCAGCCTCCCGGGCCCTTACGAGCAGTACTTC.

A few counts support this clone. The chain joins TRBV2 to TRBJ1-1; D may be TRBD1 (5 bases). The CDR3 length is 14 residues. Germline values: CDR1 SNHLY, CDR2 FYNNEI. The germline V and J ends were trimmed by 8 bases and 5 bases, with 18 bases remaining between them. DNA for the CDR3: TGTGCCAGCCGTAGTACGGGGCGAGGGACTGAAGCTTTCTTT. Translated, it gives CASRSTGRGTEAFF.

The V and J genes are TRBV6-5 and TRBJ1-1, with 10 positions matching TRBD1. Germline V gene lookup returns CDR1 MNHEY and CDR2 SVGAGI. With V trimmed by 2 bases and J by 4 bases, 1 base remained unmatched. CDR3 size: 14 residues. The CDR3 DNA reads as TGTGCCAGCAGTTACCGGGACAGGGGCACTGAAGCTTTCTTT. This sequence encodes CASSYRDRGTEAFF.

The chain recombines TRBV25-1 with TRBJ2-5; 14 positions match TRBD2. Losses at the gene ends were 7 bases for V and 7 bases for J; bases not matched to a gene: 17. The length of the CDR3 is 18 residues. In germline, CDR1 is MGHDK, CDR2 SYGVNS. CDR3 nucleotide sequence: TGTGCCAGCAAAGGTGGAACGACTAGCGGGAGGGAGGTGGTGACCCAGTACTTC. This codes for CASKGGTTSGREVVTQYF.

As DNA, the CDR3 is TGTGCCAGCAGCCCAGTATCTGGCTCGTGGCAGGGGACAGATACGCAGTATTTT. Amino acids: CASSPVSGSWQGTDTQYF. This rearrangement joins TRBV14 to TRBJ2-3, with D maybe TRBD1 (6 bases). The CDR3 runs to 18 residues. V was trimmed by 4 bases and J by 3 bases, leaving 23 bases between them. CDR1 SGHDN and CDR2 FVKESK come from the germline V gene.

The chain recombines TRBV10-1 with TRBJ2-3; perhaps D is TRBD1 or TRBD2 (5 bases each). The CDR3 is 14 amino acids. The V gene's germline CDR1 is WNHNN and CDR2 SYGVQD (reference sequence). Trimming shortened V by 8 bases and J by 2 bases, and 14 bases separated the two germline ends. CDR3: CASGRGSNTDTQYF. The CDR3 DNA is TGCGCCAGCGGCCGGGGCTCCAACACAGATACGCAGTATTTT.

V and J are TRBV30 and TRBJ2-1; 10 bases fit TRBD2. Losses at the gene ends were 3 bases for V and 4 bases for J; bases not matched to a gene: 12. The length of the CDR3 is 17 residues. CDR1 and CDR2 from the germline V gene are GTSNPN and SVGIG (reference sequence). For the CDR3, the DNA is TGTGCCTGGAGGGGGACTAGCGATCGGTCGCCATACAATGAGCAGTTCTTC. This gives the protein CAWRGTSDRSPYNEQFF.

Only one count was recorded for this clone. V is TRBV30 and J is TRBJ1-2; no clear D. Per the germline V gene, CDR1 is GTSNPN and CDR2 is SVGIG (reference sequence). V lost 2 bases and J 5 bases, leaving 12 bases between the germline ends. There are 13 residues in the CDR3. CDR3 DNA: TGTGCCTGGAGTAACGTCCAATCTTATGGCTACACCTTC. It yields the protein CAWSNVQSYGYTF.

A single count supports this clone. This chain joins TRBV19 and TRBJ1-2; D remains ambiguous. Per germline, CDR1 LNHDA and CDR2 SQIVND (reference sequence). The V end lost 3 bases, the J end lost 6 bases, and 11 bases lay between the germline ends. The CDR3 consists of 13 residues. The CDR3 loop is CASSIVDRNGYTF. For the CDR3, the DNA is TGTGCCAGTAGTATTGTGGATCGGAATGGCTACACCTTC.

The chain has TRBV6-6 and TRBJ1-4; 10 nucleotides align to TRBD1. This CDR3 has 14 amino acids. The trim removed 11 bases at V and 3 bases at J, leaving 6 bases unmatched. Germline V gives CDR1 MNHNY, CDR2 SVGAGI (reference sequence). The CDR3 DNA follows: TGTGCCGGGAGACAGGGGGCTGCTAATGAAAAACTGTTTTTT. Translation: CAGRQGAANEKLFF.

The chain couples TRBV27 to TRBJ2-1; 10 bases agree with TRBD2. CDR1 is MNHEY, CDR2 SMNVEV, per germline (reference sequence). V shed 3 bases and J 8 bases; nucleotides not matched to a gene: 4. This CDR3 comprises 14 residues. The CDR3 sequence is CASSFLAGVDEQFF. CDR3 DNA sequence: TGTGCCAGCAGTTTCCTAGCGGGAGTGGATGAGCAGTTCTTC.

CDR3 DNA sequence: TGTGCCACCAGCAGAGAAGGGCGGGAGGGCGAGGAGACCCAGTACTTC. Residues: CATSREGREGEETQYF. V gene TRBV15 combines with J gene TRBJ2-5; TRBD2 matches 9 bases. V lost 0 bases, J lost 5 bases, and 7 bases stayed unmatched. CDR1 LNHNV and CDR2 YYDKDF come from the germline V gene (reference sequence). CDR3 length equals 16 residues.

CDR3: CASSLGDRGGETQYF. The CDR3 DNA sequence: TGCGCCAGCAGCTTGGGGGACAGGGGCGGGGAGACCCAGTACTTC. The chain couples TRBV5-1 to TRBJ2-5, with 10 bases fitting TRBD1. The CDR3 extends over 15 amino acids. From germline, CDR1 is SGHRS and CDR2 YFSETQ. With V trimmed by 0 bases and J by 5 bases, 4 bases remained unmatched.

CDR3 amino acids: CASSQGRLSYEQYF. CDR3 nucleotide sequence: TGTGCCAGCTCACAGGGTCGACTTTCCTACGAGCAGTACTTC. V gene TRBV18 combines with J gene TRBJ2-7; D not resolved. This CDR3 spans 14 amino acids. The germline V gene has CDR1 KGHSH and CDR2 LQKENI. Trimming removed 4 bases at V and 1 base at J, with 11 bases between.

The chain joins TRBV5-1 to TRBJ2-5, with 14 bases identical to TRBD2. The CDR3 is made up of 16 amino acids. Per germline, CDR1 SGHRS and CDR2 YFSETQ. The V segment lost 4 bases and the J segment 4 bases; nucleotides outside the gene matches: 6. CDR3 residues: CASSPLTSGGGETQYF. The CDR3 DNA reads TGCGCCAGCAGCCCGCTGACTAGCGGGGGGGGAGAGACCCAGTACTTC.

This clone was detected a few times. The CDR3 here is CASSMGRDYNSPLHF. In DNA form, the CDR3 reads TGTGCCAGTAGTATGGGCAGGGACTATAATTCACCCCTCCACTTT. This chain links TRBV19 with TRBJ1-6; weak D call: TRBD1 (5 bases). The CDR3 is made up of 15 amino acids. Trimming removed 3 bases from V and 3 bases from J, with 9 bases in between. The germline gives CDR1 LNHDA, CDR2 SQIVND (reference sequence).

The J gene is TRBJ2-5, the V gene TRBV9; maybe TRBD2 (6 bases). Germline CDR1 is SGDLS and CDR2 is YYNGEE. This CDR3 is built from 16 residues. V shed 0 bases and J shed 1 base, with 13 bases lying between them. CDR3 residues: CASSVGGGIIQETQYF. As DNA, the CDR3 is TGTGCCAGCAGCGTAGGAGGAGGGATCATCCAAGAGACCCAGTACTTC.

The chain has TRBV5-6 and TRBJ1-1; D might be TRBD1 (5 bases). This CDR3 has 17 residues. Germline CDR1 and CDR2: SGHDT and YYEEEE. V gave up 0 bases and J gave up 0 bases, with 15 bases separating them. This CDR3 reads CASSLGTYPFMNTEAFF. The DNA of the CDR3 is TGTGCCAGCAGCTTGGGGACATACCCCTTTATGAACACTGAAGCTTTCTTT.

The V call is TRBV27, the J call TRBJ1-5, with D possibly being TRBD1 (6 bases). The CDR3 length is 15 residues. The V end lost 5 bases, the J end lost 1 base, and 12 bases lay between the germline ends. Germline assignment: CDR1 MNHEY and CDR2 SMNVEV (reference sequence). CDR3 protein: CASSPNRESNQPQHF. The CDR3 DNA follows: TGTGCCAGCAGTCCGAACAGGGAAAGCAATCAGCCCCAGCATTTT.

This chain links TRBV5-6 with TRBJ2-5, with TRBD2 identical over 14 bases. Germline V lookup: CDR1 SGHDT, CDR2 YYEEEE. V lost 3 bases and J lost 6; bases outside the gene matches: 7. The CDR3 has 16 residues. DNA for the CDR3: TGTGCCAGCAGCTCCGGGACTAGCGGGAGTAGAAAGACCCAGTACTTC. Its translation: CASSSGTSGSRKTQYF.

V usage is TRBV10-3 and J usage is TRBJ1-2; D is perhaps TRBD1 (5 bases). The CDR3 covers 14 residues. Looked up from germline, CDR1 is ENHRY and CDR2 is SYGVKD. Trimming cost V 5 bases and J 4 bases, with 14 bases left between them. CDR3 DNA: TGTGCCATCAGTAGGGGCCCAGGGTCCTATGGCTACACCTTC. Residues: CAISRGPGSYGYTF.